This T cell receptor (beta chain) was recovered during a study of control samples from healthy donors and cancer patients. Per germline, CDR1 SGHRS and CDR2 YFSETQ. There are 17 residues in the CDR3. Trimming pared 4 bases from V and 0 bases from J, leaving 17 bases between. Libraries were prepared by immunoSEQ multiplex PCR; TCRdb keeps only in-frame clonotypes and omits some of them. The profile shows 95,000 to 150,000 clones, about nine tenths of them singletons. A few counts support this clone. The specimen sequenced was blood. The chain is built from TRBV5-1 and TRBJ1-5, with D possibly being TRBD1 (6 bases). The TCR originated in a man between 35 and 55 years old in good health. For the CDR3, the DNA is TGCGCCAGCAGCCCCGGCCCGACAGGTTATAGCAATCAGCCCCAGCATTTT. Amino acids: CASSPGPTGYSNQPQHF.